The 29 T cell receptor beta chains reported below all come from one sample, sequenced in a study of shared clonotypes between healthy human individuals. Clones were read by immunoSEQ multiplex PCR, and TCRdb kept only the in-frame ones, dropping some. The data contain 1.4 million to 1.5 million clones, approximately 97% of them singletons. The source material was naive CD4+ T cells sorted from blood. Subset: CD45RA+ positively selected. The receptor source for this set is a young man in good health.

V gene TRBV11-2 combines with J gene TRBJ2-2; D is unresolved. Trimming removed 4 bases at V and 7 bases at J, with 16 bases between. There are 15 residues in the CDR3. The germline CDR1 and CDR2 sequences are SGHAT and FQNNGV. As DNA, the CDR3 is TGTGCCAGCAGCTCAGTCCAAGGTCCTCGCGGGGAGCTGTTTTTT. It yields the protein CASSSVQGPRGELFF.

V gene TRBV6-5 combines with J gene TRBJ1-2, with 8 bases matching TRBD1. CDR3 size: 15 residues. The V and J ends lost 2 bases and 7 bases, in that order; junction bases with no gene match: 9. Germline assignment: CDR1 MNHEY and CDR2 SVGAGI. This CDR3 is CASSYLDRGIGGYTF. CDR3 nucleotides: TGTGCCAGCAGTTACCTTGACAGGGGAATAGGTGGCTACACCTTC.

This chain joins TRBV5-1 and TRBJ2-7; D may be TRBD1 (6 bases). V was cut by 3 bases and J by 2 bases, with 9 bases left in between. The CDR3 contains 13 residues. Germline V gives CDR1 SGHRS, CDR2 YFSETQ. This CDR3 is CASSSTGPYEQYF. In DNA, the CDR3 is TGCGCCAGCAGCTCGACAGGCCCCTACGAGCAGTACTTC.

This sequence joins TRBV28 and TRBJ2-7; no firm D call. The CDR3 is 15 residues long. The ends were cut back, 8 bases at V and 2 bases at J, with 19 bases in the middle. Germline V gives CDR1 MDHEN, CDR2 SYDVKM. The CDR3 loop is CASVEARNPPYEQYF. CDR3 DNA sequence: TGTGCCAGCGTTGAGGCGCGAAATCCGCCCTACGAGCAGTACTTC.

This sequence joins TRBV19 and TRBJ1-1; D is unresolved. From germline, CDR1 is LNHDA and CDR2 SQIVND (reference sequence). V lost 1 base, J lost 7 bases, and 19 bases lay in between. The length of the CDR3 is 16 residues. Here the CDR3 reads CASSIVNSGRKFEAFF. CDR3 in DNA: TGTGCCAGTAGTATAGTAAATTCGGGTCGAAAATTTGAAGCTTTCTTT.

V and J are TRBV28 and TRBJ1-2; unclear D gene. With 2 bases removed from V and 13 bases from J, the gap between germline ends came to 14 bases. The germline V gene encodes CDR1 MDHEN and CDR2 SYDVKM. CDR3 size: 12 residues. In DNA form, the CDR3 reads TGTGCCAGCAGTTTAGTGAGGGCAGGTTCCACCTTC. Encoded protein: CASSLVRAGSTF.

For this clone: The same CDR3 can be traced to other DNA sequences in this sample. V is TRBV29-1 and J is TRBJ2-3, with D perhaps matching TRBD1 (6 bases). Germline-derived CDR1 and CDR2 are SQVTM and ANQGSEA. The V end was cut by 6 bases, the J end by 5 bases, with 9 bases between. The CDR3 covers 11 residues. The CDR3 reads CSVGRGDTQYF. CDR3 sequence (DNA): TGCAGCGTGGGCAGGGGAGATACGCAGTATTTT.

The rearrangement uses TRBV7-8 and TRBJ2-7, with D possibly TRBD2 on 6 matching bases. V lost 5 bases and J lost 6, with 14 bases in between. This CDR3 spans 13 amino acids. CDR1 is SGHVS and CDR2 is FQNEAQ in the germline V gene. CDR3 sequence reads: CASSPQLGGEQYF. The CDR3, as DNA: TGTGCCAGCAGCCCACAGTTGGGGGGCGAGCAGTACTTC.

This CDR3 reads CATKGGGVYSNQPQHF. In DNA form, the CDR3 reads TGTGCCACCAAGGGGGGGGGAGTATATAGCAATCAGCCCCAGCATTTT. V is TRBV19 and J is TRBJ1-5; TRBD1 might be the D (6 bases). Germline V gives CDR1 LNHDA, CDR2 SQIVND (reference sequence). CDR3 length equals 16 residues. Trimming took off 10 bases at V and 0 bases at J, with 19 bases between the two ends.

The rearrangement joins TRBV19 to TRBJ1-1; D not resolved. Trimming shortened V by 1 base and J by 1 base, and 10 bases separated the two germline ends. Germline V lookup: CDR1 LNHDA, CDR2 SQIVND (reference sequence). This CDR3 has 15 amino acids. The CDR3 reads CASSIGALRNTEAFF. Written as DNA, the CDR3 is TGTGCCAGTAGTATAGGGGCACTCCGGAACACTGAAGCTTTCTTT.

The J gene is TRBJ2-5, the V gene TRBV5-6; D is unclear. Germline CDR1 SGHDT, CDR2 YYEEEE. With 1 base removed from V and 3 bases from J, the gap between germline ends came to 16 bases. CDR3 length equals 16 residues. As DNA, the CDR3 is TGTGCCAGCAGCTTGTTTGGCGGAAGGTATGAAGAGACCCAGTACTTC. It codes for CASSLFGGRYEETQYF.

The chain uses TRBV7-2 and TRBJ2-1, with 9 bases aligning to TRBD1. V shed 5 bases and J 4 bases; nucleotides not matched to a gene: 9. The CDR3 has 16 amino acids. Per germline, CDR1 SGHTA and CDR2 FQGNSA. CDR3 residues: CASSHGTGMFYNEQFF. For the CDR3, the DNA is TGTGCCAGCAGCCACGGGACAGGGATGTTTTACAATGAGCAGTTCTTC.

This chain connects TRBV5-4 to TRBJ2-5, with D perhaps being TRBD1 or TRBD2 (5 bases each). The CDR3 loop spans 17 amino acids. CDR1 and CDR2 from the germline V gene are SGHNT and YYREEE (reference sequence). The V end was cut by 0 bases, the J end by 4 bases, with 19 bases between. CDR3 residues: CASSLAGAGAGGETQYF. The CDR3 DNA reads TGTGCCAGCAGCTTGGCCGGAGCCGGGGCGGGTGGAGAGACCCAGTACTTC.

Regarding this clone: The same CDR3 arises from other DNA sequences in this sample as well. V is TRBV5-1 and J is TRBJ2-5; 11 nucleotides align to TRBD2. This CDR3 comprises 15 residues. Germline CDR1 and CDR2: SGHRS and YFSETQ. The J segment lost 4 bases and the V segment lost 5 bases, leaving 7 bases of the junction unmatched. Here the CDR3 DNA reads TGCGCCAGCAGTACCGGACTAGCGGGCGGAGAGACCCAGTACTTC. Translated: CASSTGLAGGETQYF.

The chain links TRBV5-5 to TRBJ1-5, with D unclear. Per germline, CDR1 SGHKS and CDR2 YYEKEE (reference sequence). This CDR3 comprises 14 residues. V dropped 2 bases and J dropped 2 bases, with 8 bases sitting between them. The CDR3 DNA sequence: TGTGCCAGCAGCTTACAATCTGGCAATCAGCCCCAGCATTTT. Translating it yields CASSLQSGNQPQHF.

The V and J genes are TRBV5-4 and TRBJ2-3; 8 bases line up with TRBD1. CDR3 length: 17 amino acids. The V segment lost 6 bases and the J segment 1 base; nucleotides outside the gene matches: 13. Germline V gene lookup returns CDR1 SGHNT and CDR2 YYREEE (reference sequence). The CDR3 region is CASKSGPGGVGTDTQYF. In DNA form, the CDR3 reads TGTGCCAGCAAAAGCGGGCCAGGGGGCGTTGGCACAGATACGCAGTATTTT.

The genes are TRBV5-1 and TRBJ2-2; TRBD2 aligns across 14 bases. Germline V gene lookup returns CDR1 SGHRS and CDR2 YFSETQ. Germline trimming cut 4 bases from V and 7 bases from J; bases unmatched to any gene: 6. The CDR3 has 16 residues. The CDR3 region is CASSVTSGRALGELFF. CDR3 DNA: TGCGCCAGCAGCGTGACTAGCGGGAGGGCCCTCGGGGAGCTGTTTTTT.

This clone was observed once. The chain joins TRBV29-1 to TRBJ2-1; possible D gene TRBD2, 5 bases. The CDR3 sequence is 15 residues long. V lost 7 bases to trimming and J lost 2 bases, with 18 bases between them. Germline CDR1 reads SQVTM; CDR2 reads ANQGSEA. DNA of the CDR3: TGCAGCGCCAACCCGGGCGGGTGGCCCTACAATGAGCAGTTCTTC. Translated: CSANPGGWPYNEQFF.

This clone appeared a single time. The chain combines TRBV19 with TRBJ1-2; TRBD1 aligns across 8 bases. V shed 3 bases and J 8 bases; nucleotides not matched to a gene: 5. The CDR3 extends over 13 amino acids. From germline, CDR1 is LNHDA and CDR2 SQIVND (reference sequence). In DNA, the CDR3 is TGTGCCAGTAGTATTCAGGGGGCGCTAGGCTACACCTTC. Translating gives CASSIQGALGYTF.

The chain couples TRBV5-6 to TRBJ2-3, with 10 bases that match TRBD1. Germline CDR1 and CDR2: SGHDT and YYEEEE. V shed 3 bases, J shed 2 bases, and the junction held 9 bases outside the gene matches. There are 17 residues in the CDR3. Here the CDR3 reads CASSSLGQGRNTDTQYF. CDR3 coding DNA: TGTGCCAGCAGCTCACTGGGACAGGGGAGGAACACAGATACGCAGTATTTT.

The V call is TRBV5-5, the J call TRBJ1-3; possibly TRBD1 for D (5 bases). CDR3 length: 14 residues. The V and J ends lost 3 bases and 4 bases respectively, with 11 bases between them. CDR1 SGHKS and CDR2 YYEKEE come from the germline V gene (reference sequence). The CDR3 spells CASSSGTSGNTIYF. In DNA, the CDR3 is TGTGCCAGCAGCTCCGGGACGTCGGGAAACACCATATATTTT. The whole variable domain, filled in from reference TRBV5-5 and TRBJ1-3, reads DAGVTQSPTHLIKTRGQQVTLRCSPISGHKSVSWYQQVLGQGPQFIFQYYEKEERGRGNFPDRFSARQFPNYSSELNVNALLLGDSALYLCASSSGTSGNTIYFGEGSWLTVV.

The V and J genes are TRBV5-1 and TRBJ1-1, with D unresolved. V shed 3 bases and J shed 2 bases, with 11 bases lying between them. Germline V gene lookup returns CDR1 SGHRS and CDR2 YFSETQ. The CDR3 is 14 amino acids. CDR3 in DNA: TGCGCCAGCAGCTCTATTATCGCCAACACTGAAGCTTTCTTT. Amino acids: CASSSIIANTEAFF.

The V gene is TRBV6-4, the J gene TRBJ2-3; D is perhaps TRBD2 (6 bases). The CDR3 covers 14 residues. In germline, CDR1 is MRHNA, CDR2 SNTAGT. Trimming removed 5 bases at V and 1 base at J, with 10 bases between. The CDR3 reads CASSQSGGTDTQYF. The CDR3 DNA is TGTGCCAGCAGTCAGTCGGGAGGCACAGATACGCAGTATTTT.

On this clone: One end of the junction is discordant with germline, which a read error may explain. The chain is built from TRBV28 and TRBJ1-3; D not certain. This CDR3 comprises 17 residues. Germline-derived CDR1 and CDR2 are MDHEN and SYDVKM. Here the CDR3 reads CASSSEEAGRTGNTIYF. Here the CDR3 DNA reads TGTGCTAGCAGTTCCGAAGAGGCAGGACGGACTGGAAACACCATATATTTT.

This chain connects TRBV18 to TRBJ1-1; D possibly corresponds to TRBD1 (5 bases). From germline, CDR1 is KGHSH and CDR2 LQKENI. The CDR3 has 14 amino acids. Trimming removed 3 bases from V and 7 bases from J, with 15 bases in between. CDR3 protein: CASSPQAAGHEAFF. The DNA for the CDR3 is TGTGCCAGCTCACCGCAGGCGGCAGGGCATGAAGCTTTCTTT.

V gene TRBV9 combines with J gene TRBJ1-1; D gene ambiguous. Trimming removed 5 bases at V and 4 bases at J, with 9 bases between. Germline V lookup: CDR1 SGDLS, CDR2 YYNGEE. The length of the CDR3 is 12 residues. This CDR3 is CASRGLGTEAFF. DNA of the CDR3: TGTGCCAGCAGAGGGTTGGGCACTGAAGCTTTCTTT.

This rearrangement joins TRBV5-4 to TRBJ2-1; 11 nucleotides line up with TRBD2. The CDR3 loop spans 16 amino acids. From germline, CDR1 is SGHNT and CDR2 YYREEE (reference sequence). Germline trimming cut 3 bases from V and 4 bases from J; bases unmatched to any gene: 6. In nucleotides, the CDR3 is TGTGCCAGCAGCTCCGGCGGGACTAGCGGATACAATGAGCAGTTCTTC. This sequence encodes CASSSGGTSGYNEQFF.

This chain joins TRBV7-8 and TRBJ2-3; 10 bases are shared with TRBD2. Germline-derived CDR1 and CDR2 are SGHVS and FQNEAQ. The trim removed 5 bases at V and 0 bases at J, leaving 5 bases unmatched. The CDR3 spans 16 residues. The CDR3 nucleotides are TGTGCCAGCAGCCCAGCACTAGCGGGAAGCACAGATACGCAGTATTTT. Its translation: CASSPALAGSTDTQYF.

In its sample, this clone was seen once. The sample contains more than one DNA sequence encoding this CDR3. CDR3 loop: CASSSGGASTDTQYF. As DNA, the CDR3 is TGCGCCAGCAGCTCGGGAGGTGCCAGCACAGATACGCAGTATTTT. The chain uses TRBV5-1 and TRBJ2-3, with 7 bases matching TRBD2. CDR1 and CDR2 (germline): SGHRS, YFSETQ. CDR3 length: 15 residues. V lost 3 bases, J lost 0 bases, and 4 bases stayed unmatched.